The present T cell receptor beta chain was sequenced within a study of vaccination effects on CD4 cells after COVID-19. Across the study: With the ViraFEST assay, the study expanded antigen-specific CD4+ T cells using viral peptide pools, then sequenced them.

Data came from immunoSEQ multiplex PCR; TCRdb stores just in-frame clones and leaves some out. The table records roughly 30,000 clones, 74% of them present only once. Study findings and constraints: Both infection-induced and vaccine-induced clones contracted markedly at late post-vaccination timepoints.

The culture ran for around nine days before CD4+ T cells were isolated. Participants each got two BNT162b2 or mRNA-1273 vaccine doses. Having tested negative for nucleocapsid antibodies, the vaccine recipients showed no prior SARS-CoV-2 infection. IL-2 medium took the place of half the medium on both days 3 and 7. As to this clone: Its antigen remains unidentified.

Source: CD4+ T cells from PBMCs cultured without peptide, taken after COVID-19 vaccination. This sequence was found in a human donor who received a COVID-19 vaccine.

As DNA, the CDR3 is TGTGCCAGCCGTTTGGGGGTCACTGAAGCTTTCTTT. This encodes CASRLGVTEAFF. This sequence joins TRBV6-9 and TRBJ1-1; perhaps TRBD1 as D (5 bases). This CDR3 region has 12 residues. Germline V gene lookup returns CDR1 MNHGY and CDR2 SVAAGI. Trimming pared 8 bases from V and 4 bases from J, leaving 11 bases between.